This entry concerns a single TCR beta chain. Its specificity is not known. This entry is derived from a study of blood T cells in healthy people across ages. Study information: Capture via template switching afforded approximately one barcoded beta molecule per two T cells. Study conclusions and caveats: The donors' CMV status was not determined, possibly confounding changes in expanded clonotypes.

It was with a sample-barcoded 5' primer and a J-beta primer mix that a second PCR of roughly 7 to 12 cycles was run. Each cDNA molecule, via a template-switch adaptor with 12 random nucleotides, was tagged. TCRdb processed the 5' RACE reads anew with MiXCR; each CDR3 protein has one entry. Here the sample spans approximately 820,000 distinct CDR3 sequences, approximately 48% being singletons. Drawing of peripheral blood yielded 8.5 to 10 milliliters from each donor. CDR3 length equals 14 residues. The V end lost 1 base, the J end lost 4 bases, and 10 bases lay between the germline ends. In germline, CDR1 is MDHEN, CDR2 SYDVKM.

This receptor was taken from a man in his 60s in good health. Sequencing was done on a sample of blood. V and J are TRBV28 and TRBJ1-2; perhaps TRBD1 as D (5 bases). The CDR3 DNA is TGTGCCAGCAGTTTATCAGGGACTTCCTATGGCTACACCTTC. Its translation is CASSLSGTSYGYTF.